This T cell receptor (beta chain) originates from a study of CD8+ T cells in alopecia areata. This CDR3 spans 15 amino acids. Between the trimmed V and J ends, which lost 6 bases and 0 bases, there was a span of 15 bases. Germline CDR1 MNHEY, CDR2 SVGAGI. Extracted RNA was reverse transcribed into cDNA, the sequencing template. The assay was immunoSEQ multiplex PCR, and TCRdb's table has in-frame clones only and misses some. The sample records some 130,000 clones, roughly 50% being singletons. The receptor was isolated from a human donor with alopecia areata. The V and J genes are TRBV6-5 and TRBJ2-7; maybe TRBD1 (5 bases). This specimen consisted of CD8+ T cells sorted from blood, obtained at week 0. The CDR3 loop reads CASRPRRESSYEQYF. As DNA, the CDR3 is TGTGCCAGCAGACCTCGCAGGGAAAGCTCCTACGAGCAGTACTTC.